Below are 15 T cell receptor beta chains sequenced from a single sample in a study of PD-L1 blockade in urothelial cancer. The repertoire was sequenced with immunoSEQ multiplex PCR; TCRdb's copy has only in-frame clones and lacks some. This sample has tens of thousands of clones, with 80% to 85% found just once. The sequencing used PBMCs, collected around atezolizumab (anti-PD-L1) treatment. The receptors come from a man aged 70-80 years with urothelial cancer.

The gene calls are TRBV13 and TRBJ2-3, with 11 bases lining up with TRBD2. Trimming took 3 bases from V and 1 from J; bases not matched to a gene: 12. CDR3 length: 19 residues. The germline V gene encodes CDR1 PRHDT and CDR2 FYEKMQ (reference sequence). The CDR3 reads CASSFGGIAGGPGTDTQYF. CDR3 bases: TGTGCCAGCAGCTTTGGAGGGATAGCGGGAGGGCCGGGCACAGATACGCAGTATTTT.

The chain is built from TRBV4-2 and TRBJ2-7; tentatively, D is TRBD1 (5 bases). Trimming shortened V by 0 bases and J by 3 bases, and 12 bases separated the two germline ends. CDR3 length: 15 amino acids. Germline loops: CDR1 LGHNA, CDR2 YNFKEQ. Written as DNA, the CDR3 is TGTGCCAGCAGCCAAGATGGTGGGGCGGACTACGAGCAGTACTTC. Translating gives CASSQDGGADYEQYF.

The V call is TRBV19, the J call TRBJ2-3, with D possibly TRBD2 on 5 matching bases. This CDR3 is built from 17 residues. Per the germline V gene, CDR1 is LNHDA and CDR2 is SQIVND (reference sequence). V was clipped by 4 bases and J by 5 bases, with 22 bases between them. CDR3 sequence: CASSTRTARSRGDTQYF. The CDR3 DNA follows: TGTGCCAGTAGTACGCGGACTGCCCGGAGTCGCGGAGATACGCAGTATTTT.

Here the CDR3 DNA reads TGTGCCAGCAGCGTAGAGGACAGGGACAATGAGCAGTTCTTC. Translated: CASSVEDRDNEQFF. The rearrangement links TRBV9 to TRBJ2-1; 8 bases fit TRBD1. Germline-derived CDR1 and CDR2 are SGDLS and YYNGEE. Germline trimming cut 0 bases from V and 5 bases from J; bases unmatched to any gene: 1. The CDR3 covers 14 residues.

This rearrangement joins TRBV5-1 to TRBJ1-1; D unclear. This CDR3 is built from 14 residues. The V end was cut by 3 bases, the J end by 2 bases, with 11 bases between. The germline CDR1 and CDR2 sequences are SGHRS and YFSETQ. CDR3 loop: CASSWGAPNTEAFF. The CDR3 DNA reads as TGCGCCAGCAGCTGGGGAGCCCCAAACACTGAAGCTTTCTTT. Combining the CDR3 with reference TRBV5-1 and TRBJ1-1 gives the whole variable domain KAGVTQTPRYLIKTRGQQVTLSCSPISGHRSVSWYQQTPGQGLQFLFEYFSETQRNKGNFPGRFSGRQFSNSRSEMNVSTLELGDSALYLCASSWGAPNTEAFFGQGTRLTVV.

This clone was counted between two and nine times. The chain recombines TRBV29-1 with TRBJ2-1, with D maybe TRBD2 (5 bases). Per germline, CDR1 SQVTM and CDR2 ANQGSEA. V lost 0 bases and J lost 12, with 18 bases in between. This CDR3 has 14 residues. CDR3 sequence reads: CSVEDRSSSSRQFF. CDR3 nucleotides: TGCAGCGTTGAAGATCGCTCTAGCTCCTCACGGCAGTTCTTC.

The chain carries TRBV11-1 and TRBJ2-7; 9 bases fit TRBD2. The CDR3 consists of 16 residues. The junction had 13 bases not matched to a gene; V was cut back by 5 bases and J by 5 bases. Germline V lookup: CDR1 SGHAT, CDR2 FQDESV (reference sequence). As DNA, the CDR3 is TGTGCCAGCAGCCACGCTAGCGGGGAGTTAACCCACGAGCAGTACTTC. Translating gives CASSHASGELTHEQYF.

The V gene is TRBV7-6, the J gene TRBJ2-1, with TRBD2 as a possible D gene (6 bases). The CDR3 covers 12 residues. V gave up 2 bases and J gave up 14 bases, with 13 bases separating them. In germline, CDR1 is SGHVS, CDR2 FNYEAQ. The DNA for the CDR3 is TGTGCCAGCAGCTTACCCGGGAGTGATAAGTTCTTC. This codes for CASSLPGSDKFF. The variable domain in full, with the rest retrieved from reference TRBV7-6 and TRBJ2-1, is GAGVSQSPRYKVTKRGQDVALRCDPISGHVSLYWYRQALGQGPEFLTYFNYEAQQDKSGLPNDRFSAERPEGSISTLTIQRTEQRDSAMYRCASSLPGSDKFFGPGTRLTVL.

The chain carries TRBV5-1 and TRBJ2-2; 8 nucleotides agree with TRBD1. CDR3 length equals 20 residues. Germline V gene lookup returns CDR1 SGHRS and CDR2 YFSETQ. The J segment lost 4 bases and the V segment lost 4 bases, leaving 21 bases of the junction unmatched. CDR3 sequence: CASSPTIGQGRRNTTGELFF. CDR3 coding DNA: TGCGCCAGCAGCCCTACCATAGGACAGGGTAGGAGGAATACCACCGGGGAGCTGTTTTTT.

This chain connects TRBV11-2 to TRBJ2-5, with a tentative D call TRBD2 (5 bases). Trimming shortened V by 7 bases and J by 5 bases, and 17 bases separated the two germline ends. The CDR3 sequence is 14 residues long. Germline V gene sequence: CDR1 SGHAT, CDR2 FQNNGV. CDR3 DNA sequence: TGTGCCAGCACCCTCGCGGGCAGGCGGGAGACCCAGTACTTC. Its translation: CASTLAGRRETQYF. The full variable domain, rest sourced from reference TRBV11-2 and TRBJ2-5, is EAGVAQSPRYKIIEKRQSVAFWCNPISGHATLYWYQQILGQGPKLLIQFQNNGVVDDSQLPKDRFSAERLKGVDSTLKIQPAKLEDSAVYLCASTLAGRRETQYFGPGTRLLVL.

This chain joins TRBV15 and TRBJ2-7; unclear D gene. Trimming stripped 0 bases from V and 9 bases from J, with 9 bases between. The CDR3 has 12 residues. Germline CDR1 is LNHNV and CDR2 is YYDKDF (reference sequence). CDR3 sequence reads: CATSRDQSPQYF. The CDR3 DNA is TGTGCCACCAGCAGAGACCAGTCGCCGCAGTACTTC.

CDR3 protein: CASSLNPSSYNEQFF. The DNA for the CDR3 is TGTGCCAGCAGCTTAAATCCTAGCTCCTACAATGAGCAGTTCTTC. This chain joins TRBV7-2 and TRBJ2-1; no clear D gene. This CDR3 has 15 residues. The V end lost 2 bases, the J end lost 0 bases, and 8 bases lay between the germline ends. Germline values: CDR1 SGHTA, CDR2 FQGNSA.

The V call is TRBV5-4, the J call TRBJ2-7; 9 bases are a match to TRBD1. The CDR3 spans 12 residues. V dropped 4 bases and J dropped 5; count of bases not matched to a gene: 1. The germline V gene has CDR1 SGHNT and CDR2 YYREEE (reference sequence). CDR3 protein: CASSRTGDEQYF. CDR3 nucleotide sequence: TGTGCCAGCAGCCGGACAGGGGACGAGCAGTACTTC.

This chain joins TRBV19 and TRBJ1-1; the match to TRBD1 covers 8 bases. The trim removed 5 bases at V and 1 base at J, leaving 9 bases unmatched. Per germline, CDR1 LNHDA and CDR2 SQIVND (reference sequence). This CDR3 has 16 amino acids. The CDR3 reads CASSLNDRGQNTEAFF. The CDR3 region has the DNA TGTGCCAGTAGTCTGAACGACAGGGGCCAGAACACTGAAGCTTTCTTT.

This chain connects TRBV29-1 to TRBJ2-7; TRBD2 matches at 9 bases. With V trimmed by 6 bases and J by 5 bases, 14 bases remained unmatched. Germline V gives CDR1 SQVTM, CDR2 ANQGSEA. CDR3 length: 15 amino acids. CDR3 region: CSVGLLGTSMNEQYF. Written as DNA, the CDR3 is TGCAGCGTGGGCCTATTAGGGACTAGCATGAACGAGCAGTACTTC.